This T cell receptor (beta chain) originates from a study of blood T cell repertoires in COVID-19. Study-wide background: The United States, Italy and Spain were the sources of the acute and convalescent COVID-19 samples.

The method was immunoSEQ multiplex PCR; TCRdb's version includes in-frame clones alone and lacks a portion of them. This sample has more than 95,000 clones, with approximately 80% found just once. Germline CDR1 reads LGHNA; CDR2 reads YSLEER. The V gene end was trimmed by 2 bases and the J gene end by 4 bases; junction bases not matched to a gene: 4. The CDR3 is 14 amino acids. Sequencing used peripheral blood. This TCR was sampled from a human donor in a cohort sampled during active COVID-19. The chain has TRBV4-3 and TRBJ1-2; 7 bases align to TRBD1. CDR3 sequence (DNA): TGCGCCAGCAGCCAATCACAGGGGATCTATGGCTACACCTTC. This codes for CASSQSQGIYGYTF.